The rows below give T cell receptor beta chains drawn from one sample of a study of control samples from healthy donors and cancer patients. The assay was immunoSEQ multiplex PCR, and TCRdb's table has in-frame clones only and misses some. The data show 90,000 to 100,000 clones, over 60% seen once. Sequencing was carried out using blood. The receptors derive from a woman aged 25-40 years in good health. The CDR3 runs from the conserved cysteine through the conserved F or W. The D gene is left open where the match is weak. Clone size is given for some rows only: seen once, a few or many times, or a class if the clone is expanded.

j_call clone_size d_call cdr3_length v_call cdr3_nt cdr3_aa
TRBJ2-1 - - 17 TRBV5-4 TGTGCCAGCAGGCCCACCTTGGGGGGCAGGGCGGACAATGAGCAGTTCTTC CASRPTLGGRADNEQFF
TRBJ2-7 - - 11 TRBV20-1 TGCAGTGCTCCGGACGGATACGAGCAGTACTTC CSAPDGYEQYF
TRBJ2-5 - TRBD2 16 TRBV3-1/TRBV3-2 TGTGCCAGCAGCCAAGATCCCAGCGGGGGGGCGGGGACCCAGTACTTC CASSQDPSGGAGTQYF
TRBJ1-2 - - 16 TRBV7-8 TGTGCCAGCAGCCCAGGGGTAGTTAGGACGGACTATGGCTACACCTTC CASSPGVVRTDYGYTF
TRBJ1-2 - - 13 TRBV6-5 TGTGCCAGCAGACCCGAGGAACCCTGGGGCTACACCTTC CASRPEEPWGYTF
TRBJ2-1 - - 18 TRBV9 TGTGCCAGCAGCGTAGCTACCCTGGGTCAATCGGGCTACAATGAGCAGTTCTTC CASSVATLGQSGYNEQFF
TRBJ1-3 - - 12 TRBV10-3 TGTGCCATCAGTGGGGGAGGAAACACCATATATTTT CAISGGGNTIYF
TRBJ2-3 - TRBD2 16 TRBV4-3 TGCGCCAGCAGCCAAGAAAGGCGGGCGGGGGCAGATACGCAGTATTTT CASSQERRAGADTQYF
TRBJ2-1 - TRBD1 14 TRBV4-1 TGCGCCAGCAGCAGGGACAGGGCCTACAATGAGCAGTTCTTC CASSRDRAYNEQFF
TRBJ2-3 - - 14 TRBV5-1 TGCGCCAGCAGCTCCAGGGTGAGCACAGATACGCAGTATTTT CASSSRVSTDTQYF
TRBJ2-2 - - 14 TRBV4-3 TGCGCCAGCAGCCAAGATCGATACACCGGGGAGCTGTTTTTT CASSQDRYTGELFF
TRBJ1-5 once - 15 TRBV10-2 TGCGCCAGCAGTCCCGGGCCGCCCCGGGGGCAGCCCCAGCATTTT CASSPGPPRGQPQHF
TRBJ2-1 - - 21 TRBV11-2 TGTGCCAGCAGTTTACCCCTGACGCGGCAGGGGAAATTGAGCGGCTACAATGAGCAGTTCTTC CASSLPLTRQGKLSGYNEQFF
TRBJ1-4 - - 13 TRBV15 TGTGCCACCAGCCGACAGGTTAATGAAAAACTGTTTTTT CATSRQVNEKLFF
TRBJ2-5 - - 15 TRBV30 TGTGCCTGGAGTGCCGGCACAAGGGGGGAAGAGACCCAGTACTTC CAWSAGTRGEETQYF
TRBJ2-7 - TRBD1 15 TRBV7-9 TGTGCCAGCAGCCCACGGACAGGGCCAATCTACGAGCAGTACTTC CASSPRTGPIYEQYF
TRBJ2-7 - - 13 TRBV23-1 TGCGCCAGAACAGCTCCTAGCTCCTACGAGCAGTACTTC CARTAPSSYEQYF
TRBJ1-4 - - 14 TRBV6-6 TGTGCCAGCAGTCGATCGGGACGGAATGAAAAACTGTTTTTT CASSRSGRNEKLFF
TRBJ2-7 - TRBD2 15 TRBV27 TGTGCCAGCAGTTTTGGCGGGGGGAACTCCTACGAGCAGTACTTC CASSFGGGNSYEQYF
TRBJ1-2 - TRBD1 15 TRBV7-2 TGTGCCAGCAGCTTACAAGGACAGGGCCCCTATGGCTACACCTTC CASSLQGQGPYGYTF
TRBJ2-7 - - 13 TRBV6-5 TGTGCCAGCCTTCGGGGGTTTTCTTACGAGCAGTACTTC CASLRGFSYEQYF
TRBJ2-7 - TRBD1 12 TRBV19 TGTGCCAGTAGTTTACAGGGGAGAGAGCAGTACTTC CASSLQGREQYF
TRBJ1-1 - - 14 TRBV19 TGTGCCAGTAGTATTCGAGCCATGAACACTGAAGCTTTCTTT CASSIRAMNTEAFF
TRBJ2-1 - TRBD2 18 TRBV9 TGTGCCAGCAGCGTAGGGACTAGCGGGGGGGCCTACTACAATGAGCAGTTCTTC CASSVGTSGGAYYNEQFF
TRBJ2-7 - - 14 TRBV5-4 TGTGCCAGCAGCGGACGGGACAACGCCTACGAGCAGTACTTC CASSGRDNAYEQYF
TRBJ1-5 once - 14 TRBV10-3 TGTGCCATCAGTGAGGGACGGACTAATCAGCCCCAGCATTTT CAISEGRTNQPQHF
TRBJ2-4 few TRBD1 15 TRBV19 TGTGCCAGTATGGGGACAGGGGTTGCCAAAAACATTCAGTACTTC CASMGTGVAKNIQYF
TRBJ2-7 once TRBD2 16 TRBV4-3 TGCGCCAGCAGCCAAGATCGGACTAGCGGGGTCCACGAGCAGTACTTC CASSQDRTSGVHEQYF
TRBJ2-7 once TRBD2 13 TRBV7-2 TGTGCCAGCAGCCGTCAGCGGGGGGGCGAGCAGTACTTC CASSRQRGGEQYF
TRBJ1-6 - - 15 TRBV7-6 TGTGCCAGCAGCCCTGGGGGACGGATCAATTCACCCCTCCACTTT CASSPGGRINSPLHF
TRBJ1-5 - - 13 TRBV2 TGTGCCAGCAGGGTTGCGGGCAATCAGCCCCAGCATTTT CASRVAGNQPQHF
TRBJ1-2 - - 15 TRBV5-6 TGTGCCAGCAGCTTGGGAGGCAGAGACTTCTATGGCTACACCTTC CASSLGGRDFYGYTF
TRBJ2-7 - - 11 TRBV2 TGTGCCAGCAGGGGCGGAGTCGAGCAGTACTTC CASRGGVEQYF
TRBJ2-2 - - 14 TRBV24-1 TGTGCCACCAGTGCTATAACGAACACCGGGGAGCTGTTTTTT CATSAITNTGELFF
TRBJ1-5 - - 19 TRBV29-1 TGCAGCGTTGAAAGGGGTCCGGCAGGACGCATATATAGCAATCAGCCCCAGCATTTT CSVERGPAGRIYSNQPQHF
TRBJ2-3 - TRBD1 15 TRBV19 TGTGCCAGTAGCCACGGGACAGGGGGCACAGATACGCAGTATTTT CASSHGTGGTDTQYF
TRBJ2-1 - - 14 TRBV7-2 TGTGCCAGCACCGCAAAGGGAGTTCTTAGTGAGCAGTTCTTC CASTAKGVLSEQFF
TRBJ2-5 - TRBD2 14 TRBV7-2 TGTGCCAGCAGTATAGCGGGGGGGCTCGAGACCCAGTACTTC CASSIAGGLETQYF
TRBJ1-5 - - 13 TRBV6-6 TGTGCCAGCACCCCCAACTTTAATCAGCCCCAGCATTTT CASTPNFNQPQHF
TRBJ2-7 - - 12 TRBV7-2 TGTGCCAGCAGTCAAGACAGGCACGAGCAGTACTTC CASSQDRHEQYF
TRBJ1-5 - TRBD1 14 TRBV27 TGTGCCAGCAGTCCCGGGACAGGGGTCTGGCCCCAGCATTTT CASSPGTGVWPQHF
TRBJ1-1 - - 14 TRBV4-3 TGCGCCAGCAGCCAAGGGGGCGGGGGCACTGAAGCTTTCTTT CASSQGGGGTEAFF
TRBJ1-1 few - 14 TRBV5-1 TGCGCCAGCAGCTCCCCGATTACGAACACTGAAGCTTTCTTT CASSSPITNTEAFF
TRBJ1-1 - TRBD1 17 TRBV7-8 TGTGCCAGCAGCTTAGCCAGGGGGCTCGTATCAAACACTGAAGCTTTCTTT CASSLARGLVSNTEAFF
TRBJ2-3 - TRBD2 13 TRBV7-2 TGTGCCAGCAGCTTAAATGCGGGGGGAGATACGTATTTT CASSLNAGGDTYF
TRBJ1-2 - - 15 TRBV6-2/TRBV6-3 TGTGCCAGCAGTTCCGCGAGGGACGGCGCCTATGGCTACACCTTC CASSSARDGAYGYTF
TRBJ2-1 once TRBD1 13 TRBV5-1 TGCGCCAGCAGCGGGACAGGGTGGGATGAGCAGTTCTTC CASSGTGWDEQFF
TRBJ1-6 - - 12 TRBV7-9 TGTGCCAGCAGCTTAGAGGCGTCACCCCTCCACTTT CASSLEASPLHF
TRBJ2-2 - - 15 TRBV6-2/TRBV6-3 TGTGCCAGCAGTTGGGGGACATCGAACACCGGGGAGCTGTTTTTT CASSWGTSNTGELFF
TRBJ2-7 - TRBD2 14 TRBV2 TGTGCCAGCAGTGAGGGAGGGAGCCGCGACGAGCAGTACTTC CASSEGGSRDEQYF
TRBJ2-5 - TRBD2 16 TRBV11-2 TGTGCCAGCAGCTTAGGTGCGGGGGGAAAACAAGAGACCCAGTACTTC CASSLGAGGKQETQYF
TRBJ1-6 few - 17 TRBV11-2 TGTGCCAGCAGCTTAGTTGGGAGGGGAGCCTATAATTCACCCCTCCACTTT CASSLVGRGAYNSPLHF
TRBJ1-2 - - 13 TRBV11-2 TGTGCCAGCAGCTTGGCAGGAGACTATGGCTACACCTTC CASSLAGDYGYTF
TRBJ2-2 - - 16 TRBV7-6 TGTGCCAGCAGCTTAGCTCAAAACAGGGATACCGGGGAGCTGTTTTTT CASSLAQNRDTGELFF
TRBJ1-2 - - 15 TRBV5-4 TGTGCCAGCAGCTTGAGACTAAACGCTAGATATGGCTACACCTTC CASSLRLNARYGYTF
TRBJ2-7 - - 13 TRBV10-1 TGCGCCAGCAGTGACTCAGGGGCCTACGAGCAGTACTTC CASSDSGAYEQYF
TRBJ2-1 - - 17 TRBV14 TGTGCCAGCAGCACCCACAGGGTCTTTAGCTCCTACAATGAGCAGTTCTTC CASSTHRVFSSYNEQFF
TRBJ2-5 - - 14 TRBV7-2 TGTGCCAGCAGCAGAGGGGGGGGCGTAGAGACCCAGTACTTC CASSRGGGVETQYF
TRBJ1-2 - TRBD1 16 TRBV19 TGTGCCAGTAGCCGACAGGGGGATGGCTCGATGGCTGGCTACACCTTC CASSRQGDGSMAGYTF
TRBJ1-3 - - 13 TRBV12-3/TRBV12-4 TGTGCCAGCACCCCTGCCCTTGGAAACACCATATATTTT CASTPALGNTIYF